These 10 T cell receptor beta chains share one sample of origin, sequenced in a study of CD8 T cells in ankylosing spondylitis. MiXCR was run by TCRdb on the 5' RACE reads, yielding one entry per CDR3 protein. The sample yields around 29,000 distinct CDR3 sequences, about 5.3% seen once. The sample comprised blood, either unsorted or a sorted T cell fraction (not recorded which). These receptors were taken from a female donor with ankylosing spondylitis or in good health (not recorded which).

There are many counts of this clonotype. The genes are TRBV9 and TRBJ2-7, with a possible D match to TRBD1 (6 bases). Deletions cut 1 base from V and 2 bases from J, with 13 bases between. The CDR3 runs to 15 residues. Germline CDR1 reads SGDLS; CDR2 reads YYNGEE. CDR3: CASSVSPDSTYEQYF. For the CDR3, the DNA is TGTGCCAGCAGCGTAAGTCCGGACAGTACCTACGAGCAGTACTTC.

This clonotype was found a few times. This chain uses TRBV9 with TRBJ2-5, with TRBD1 as a possible D gene (6 bases). V gave up 4 bases and J gave up 1 base, with 14 bases separating them. The CDR3 length is 15 residues. CDR1 and CDR2 from the germline V gene are SGDLS and YYNGEE. Written as DNA, the CDR3 is TGTGCCAGCAGCTCGGACAGACTCATCCAAGAGACCCAGTACTTC. It encodes CASSSDRLIQETQYF.

V is TRBV9 and J is TRBJ2-5; D remains unclear. The CDR3 is made up of 14 amino acids. Deletions cut 0 bases from V and 4 bases from J, with 10 bases between. Germline loops: CDR1 SGDLS, CDR2 YYNGEE. The CDR3 sequence is CASSVGSKTETQYF. The CDR3 DNA is TGTGCCAGCAGCGTAGGTAGTAAAACAGAGACCCAGTACTTC.

In this sample, this clonotype turned up many times. The V call is TRBV9, the J call TRBJ2-5; D is perhaps TRBD2 (8 bases). The CDR3 spans 13 residues. Trimming pared 3 bases from V and 9 bases from J, leaving 15 bases between. Germline values: CDR1 SGDLS, CDR2 YYNGEE. The CDR3 DNA reads as TGTGCCAGCAGCGAGCGGGAGCAGGGGGCCCAGTACTTC. Residues: CASSEREQGAQYF.

The V gene is TRBV9, the J gene TRBJ2-3; weak D call: TRBD2 (5 bases). V lost 1 base and J 0 bases, leaving 9 bases between the germline ends. Germline loops: CDR1 SGDLS, CDR2 YYNGEE. There are 15 residues in the CDR3. CDR3 DNA: TGTGCCAGCAGCGTAATCGAGGGTAGCACAGATACGCAGTATTTT. Its protein product is CASSVIEGSTDTQYF.

This clonotype came up many times. The chain couples TRBV9 to TRBJ1-6; 10 bases line up with TRBD1. The CDR3 loop spans 15 amino acids. Germline V gene data show CDR1 as SGDLS and CDR2 as YYNGEE. V lost 4 bases, J lost 9 bases, and 7 bases stayed unmatched. The CDR3 sequence: CASSLGRTGGSPLHF. CDR3 DNA sequence: TGTGCCAGCAGCCTAGGGAGGACAGGGGGTTCACCCCTCCACTTT.

This clonotype was seen many times. The CDR3 DNA reads as TGTGCCAGCAGCGTAGAGGCAGCTAACTACGAGCAGTACTTC. Protein: CASSVEAANYEQYF. This chain uses TRBV9 with TRBJ2-7; D is ambiguous. Trimming left V 0 bases short and J 3 bases short, with 10 bases between. The germline V gene encodes CDR1 SGDLS and CDR2 YYNGEE. The CDR3 is 14 amino acids. Filled out from reference TRBV9 and TRBJ2-7, the complete variable domain reads DSGVTQTPKHLITATGQRVTLRCSPRSGDLSVYWYQQSLDQGLQFLIQYYNGEERAKGNILERFSAQQFPDLHSELNLSSLELGDSALYFCASSVEAANYEQYFGPGTRLTVT.

The sample holds a few counts of this clonotype. The CDR3 coding sequence is TGTGCCAGCAGCGTACGCCAGGAAGATACTGAGCAGTTCTTC. This encodes CASSVRQEDTEQFF. This chain connects TRBV9 to TRBJ2-1; D not certain. Germline CDR1 is SGDLS and CDR2 is YYNGEE. V was trimmed by 1 base and J by 9 bases, leaving 14 bases between them. The CDR3 sequence is 14 residues long.

This clonotype was counted at least ten times. The genes are TRBV9 and TRBJ2-2, with TRBD1 identical over 11 bases. The CDR3 sequence is 16 residues long. Trimming took 0 bases from V and 5 from J; bases not matched to a gene: 3. Germline CDR1 reads SGDLS; CDR2 reads YYNGEE. In DNA, the CDR3 is TGTGCCAGCAGCGTAGGGGGACAGGGGGGGACCGGGGAGCTGTTTTTT. Translation gives CASSVGGQGGTGELFF.

This clonotype showed up just a few times. The chain is built from TRBV9 and TRBJ1-6; a possible D gene is TRBD1 (6 bases). The CDR3 length is 15 residues. Trimming cost V 4 bases and J 7 bases, with 15 bases left between them. Germline V gene data show CDR1 as SGDLS and CDR2 as YYNGEE. The CDR3 DNA reads as TGTGCCAGCAGCTCTCCGGGACAAGAGAATTCACCCCTCCACTTT. It is translated as CASSSPGQENSPLHF.